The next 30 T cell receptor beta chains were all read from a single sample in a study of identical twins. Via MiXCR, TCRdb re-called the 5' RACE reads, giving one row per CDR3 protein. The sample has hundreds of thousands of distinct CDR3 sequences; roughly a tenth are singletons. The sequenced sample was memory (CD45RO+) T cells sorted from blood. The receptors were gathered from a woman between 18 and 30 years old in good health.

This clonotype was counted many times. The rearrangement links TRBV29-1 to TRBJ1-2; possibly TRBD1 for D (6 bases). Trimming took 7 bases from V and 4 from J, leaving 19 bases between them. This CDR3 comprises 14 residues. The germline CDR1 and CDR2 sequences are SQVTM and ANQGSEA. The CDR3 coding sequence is TGCAGCGCCCAAGGGGGTTTGGACGGCTATGGCTACACCTTC. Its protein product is CSAQGGLDGYGYTF.

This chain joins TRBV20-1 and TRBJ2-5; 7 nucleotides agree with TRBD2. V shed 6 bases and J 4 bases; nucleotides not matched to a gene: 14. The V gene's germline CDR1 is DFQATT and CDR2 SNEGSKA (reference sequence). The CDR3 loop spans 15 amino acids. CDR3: CSAQGVAGVRETQYF. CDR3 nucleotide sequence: TGCAGTGCGCAGGGAGTGGCGGGAGTTAGAGAGACCCAGTACTTC.

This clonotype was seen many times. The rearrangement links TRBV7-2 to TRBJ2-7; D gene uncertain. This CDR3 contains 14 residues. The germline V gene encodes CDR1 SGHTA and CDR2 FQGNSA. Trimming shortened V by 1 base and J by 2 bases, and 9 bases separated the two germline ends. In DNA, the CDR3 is TGTGCCAGCAGCTTAGAAAGGAACACCTACGAGCAGTACTTC. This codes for CASSLERNTYEQYF.

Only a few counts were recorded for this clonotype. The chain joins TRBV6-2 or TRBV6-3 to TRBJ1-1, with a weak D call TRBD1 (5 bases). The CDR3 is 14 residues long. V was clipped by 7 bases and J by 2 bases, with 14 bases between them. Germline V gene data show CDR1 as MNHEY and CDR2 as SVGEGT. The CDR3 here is CASIRDRLNTEAFF. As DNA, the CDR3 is TGTGCCAGCATTAGAGACAGACTTAACACTGAAGCTTTCTTT.

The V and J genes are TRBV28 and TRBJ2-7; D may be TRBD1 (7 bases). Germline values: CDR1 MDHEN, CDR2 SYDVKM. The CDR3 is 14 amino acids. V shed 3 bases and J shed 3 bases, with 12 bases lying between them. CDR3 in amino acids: CASSFGGGLYEQYF. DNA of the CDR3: TGTGCCAGCAGTTTCGGAGGGGGCCTCTACGAGCAGTACTTC.

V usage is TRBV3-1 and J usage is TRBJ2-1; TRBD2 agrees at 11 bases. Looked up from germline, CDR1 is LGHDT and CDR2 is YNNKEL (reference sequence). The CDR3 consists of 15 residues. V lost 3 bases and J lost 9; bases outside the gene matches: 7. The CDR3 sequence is CASSQLAGGQGEQFF. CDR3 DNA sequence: TGTGCCAGCAGCCAGCTAGCGGGGGGCCAGGGTGAGCAGTTCTTC.

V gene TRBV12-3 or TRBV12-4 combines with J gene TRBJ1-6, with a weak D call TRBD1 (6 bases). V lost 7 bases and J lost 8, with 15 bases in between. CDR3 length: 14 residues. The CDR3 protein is CASTNQGRDSPLHF. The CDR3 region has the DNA TGTGCCAGCACCAACCAGGGGCGGGATTCACCCCTCCACTTT.

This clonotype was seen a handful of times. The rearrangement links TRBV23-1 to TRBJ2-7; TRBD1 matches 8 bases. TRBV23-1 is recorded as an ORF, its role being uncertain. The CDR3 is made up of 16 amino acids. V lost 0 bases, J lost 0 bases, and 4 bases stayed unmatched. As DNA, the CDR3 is TGCGCCAGCAGTCAATCGGGGACAGGATACTCCTACGAGCAGTACTTC. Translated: CASSQSGTGYSYEQYF.

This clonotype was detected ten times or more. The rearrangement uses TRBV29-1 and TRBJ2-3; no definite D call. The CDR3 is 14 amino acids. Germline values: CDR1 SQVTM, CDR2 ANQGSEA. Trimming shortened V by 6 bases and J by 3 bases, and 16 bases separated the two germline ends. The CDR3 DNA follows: TGCAGCGTATTAGGTGTAATTGATACAGATACGCAGTATTTT. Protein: CSVLGVIDTDTQYF.

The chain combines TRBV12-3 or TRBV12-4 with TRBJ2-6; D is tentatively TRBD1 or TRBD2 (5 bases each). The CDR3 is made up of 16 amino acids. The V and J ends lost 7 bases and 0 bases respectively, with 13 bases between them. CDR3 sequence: CASTPGPNSGANVLTF. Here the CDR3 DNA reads TGTGCCAGCACTCCGGGACCGAACTCTGGGGCCAACGTCCTGACTTTC.

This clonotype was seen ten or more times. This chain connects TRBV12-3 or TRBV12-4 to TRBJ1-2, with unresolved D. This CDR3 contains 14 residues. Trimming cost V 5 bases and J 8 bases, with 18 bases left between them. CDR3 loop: CASSPITGPAGYTF. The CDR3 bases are TGTGCCAGCAGTCCAATCACTGGCCCGGCGGGCTACACCTTC.

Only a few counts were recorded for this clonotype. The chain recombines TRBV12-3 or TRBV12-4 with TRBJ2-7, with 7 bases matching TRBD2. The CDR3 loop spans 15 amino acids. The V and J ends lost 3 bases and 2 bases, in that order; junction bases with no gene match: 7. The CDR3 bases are TGTGCCAGCAGTTTTGTCGGGAGGTCCACCTACGAGCAGTACTTC. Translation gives CASSFVGRSTYEQYF.

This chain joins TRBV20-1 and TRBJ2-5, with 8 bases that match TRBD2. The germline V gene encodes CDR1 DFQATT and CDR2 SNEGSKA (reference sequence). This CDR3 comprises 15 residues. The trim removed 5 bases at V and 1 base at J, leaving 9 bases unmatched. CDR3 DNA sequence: TGCAGTGCTCAAGGAGGCCGGGGGGGCCAAGAGACCCAGTACTTC. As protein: CSAQGGRGGQETQYF.

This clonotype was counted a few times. This CDR3 is CASSYKGGYGTQYF. In nucleotides, the CDR3 is TGTGCCAGCAGTTACAAGGGGGGATACGGTACGCAGTATTTT. The chain employs TRBV6-5 and TRBJ2-3, with D possibly being TRBD1 or TRBD2 (6 bases each). The CDR3 length is 14 residues. V lost 2 bases and J 8 bases, leaving 14 bases between the germline ends. Looked up from germline, CDR1 is MNHEY and CDR2 is SVGAGI.

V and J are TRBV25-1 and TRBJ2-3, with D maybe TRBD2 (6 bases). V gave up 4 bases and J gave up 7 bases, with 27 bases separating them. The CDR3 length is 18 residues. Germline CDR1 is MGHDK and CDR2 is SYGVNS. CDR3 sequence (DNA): TGTGCCAGCAGTGTGACGGGAGCAAGCACCCACAGTAGGAATACGCAGTATTTT. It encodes CASSVTGASTHSRNTQYF.

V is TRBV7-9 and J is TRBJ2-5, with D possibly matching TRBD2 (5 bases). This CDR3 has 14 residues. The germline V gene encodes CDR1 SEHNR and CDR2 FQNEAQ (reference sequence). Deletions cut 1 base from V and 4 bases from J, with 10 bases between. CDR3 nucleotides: TGTGCCAGCAGCTTAGGATCGGCGGGAGAGACCCAGTACTTC. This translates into CASSLGSAGETQYF.

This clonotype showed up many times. The CDR3 DNA sequence: TGTGCCAGCAGCGTGGGCGCGGAACAGGAGCAGTACTTC. Protein: CASSVGAEQEQYF. The gene calls are TRBV9 and TRBJ2-7; no firm D call. The length of the CDR3 is 13 residues. Germline V CDR1 and CDR2: SGDLS, YYNGEE. V was clipped by 2 bases and J by 7 bases, with 13 bases between them. The entire variable domain, with the rest obtained from reference TRBV9 and TRBJ2-7, is as follows: DSGVTQTPKHLITATGQRVTLRCSPRSGDLSVYWYQQSLDQGLQFLIQYYNGEERAKGNILERFSAQQFPDLHSELNLSSLELGDSALYFCASSVGAEQEQYFGPGTRLTVT.

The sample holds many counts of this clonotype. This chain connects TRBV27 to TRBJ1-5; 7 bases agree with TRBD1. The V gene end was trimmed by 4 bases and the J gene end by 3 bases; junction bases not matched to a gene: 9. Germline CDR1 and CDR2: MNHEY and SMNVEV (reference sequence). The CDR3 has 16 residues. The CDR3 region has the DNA TGTGCCAGCAGTTGGTCCGGGACAGCCCCCAATCAGCCCCAGCATTTT. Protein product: CASSWSGTAPNQPQHF.

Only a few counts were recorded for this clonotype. CDR3 protein: CSATPGLAGEGHEQYF. In DNA form, the CDR3 reads TGCAGTGCGACCCCGGGACTAGCGGGAGAAGGCCACGAGCAGTACTTC. V gene TRBV20-1 combines with J gene TRBJ2-7; 14 nucleotides line up with TRBD2. The CDR3 runs 16 residues. V lost 6 bases to trimming and J lost 5 bases; unmatched junction nucleotides: 12. Germline V lookup: CDR1 DFQATT, CDR2 SNEGSKA (reference sequence).

The CDR3 bases are TGCGCCAGCAGCCCAGTCGTGACTAGCTGGGATACGCAGTATTTT. Residues: CASSPVVTSWDTQYF. V and J are TRBV5-1 and TRBJ2-3, with 7 bases that match TRBD2. CDR1 is SGHRS and CDR2 is YFSETQ in the germline V gene. J gave up 6 bases and V 4 bases, and 11 bases lay outside the gene matches. This CDR3 spans 15 amino acids.

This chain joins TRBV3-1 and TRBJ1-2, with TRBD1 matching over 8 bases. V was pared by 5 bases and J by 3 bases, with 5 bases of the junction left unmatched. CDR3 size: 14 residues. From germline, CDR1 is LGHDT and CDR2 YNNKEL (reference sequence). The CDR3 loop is CASSGQGVHYGYTF. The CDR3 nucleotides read TGTGCCAGCAGCGGACAGGGAGTGCACTATGGCTACACCTTC.

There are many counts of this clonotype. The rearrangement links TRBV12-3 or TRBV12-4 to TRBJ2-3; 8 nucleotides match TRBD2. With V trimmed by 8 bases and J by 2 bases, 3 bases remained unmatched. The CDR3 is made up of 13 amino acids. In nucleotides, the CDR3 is TGTGCCAGCCTCGGGGGGGCCACAGATACGCAGTATTTT. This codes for CASLGGATDTQYF.

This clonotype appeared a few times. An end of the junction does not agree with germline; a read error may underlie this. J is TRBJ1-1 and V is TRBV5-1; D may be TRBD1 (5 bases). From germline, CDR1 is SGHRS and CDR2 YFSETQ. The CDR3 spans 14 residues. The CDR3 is CVSSLAGSSGEAFF. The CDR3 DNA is TGCGTCAGCAGCTTGGCAGGGTCCTCGGGTGAAGCTTTCTTT.

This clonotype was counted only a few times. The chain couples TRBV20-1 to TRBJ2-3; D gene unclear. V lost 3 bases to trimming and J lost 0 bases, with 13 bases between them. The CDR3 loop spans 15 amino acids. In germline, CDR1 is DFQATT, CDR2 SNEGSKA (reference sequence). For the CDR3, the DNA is TGCAGTGCTAGGTCTCGTCTAGGGAGCACAGATACGCAGTATTTT. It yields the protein CSARSRLGSTDTQYF.

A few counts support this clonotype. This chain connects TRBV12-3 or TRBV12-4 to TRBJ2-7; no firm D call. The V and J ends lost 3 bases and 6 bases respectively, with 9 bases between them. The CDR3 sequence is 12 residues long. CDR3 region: CASSFNSAEQYF. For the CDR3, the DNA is TGTGCCAGCAGTTTTAATTCCGCCGAGCAGTACTTC.

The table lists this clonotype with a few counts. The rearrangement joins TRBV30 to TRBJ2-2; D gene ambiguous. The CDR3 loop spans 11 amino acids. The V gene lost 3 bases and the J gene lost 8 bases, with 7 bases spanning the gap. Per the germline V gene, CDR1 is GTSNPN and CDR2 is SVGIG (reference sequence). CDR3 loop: CAWSSWGELFF. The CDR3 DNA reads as TGTGCCTGGAGCTCCTGGGGGGAGCTGTTTTTT.

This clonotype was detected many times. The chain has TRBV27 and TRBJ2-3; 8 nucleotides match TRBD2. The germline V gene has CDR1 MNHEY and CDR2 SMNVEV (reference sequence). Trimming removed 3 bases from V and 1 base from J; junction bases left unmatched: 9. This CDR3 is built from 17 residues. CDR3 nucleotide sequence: TGTGCCAGCAGTTTCGCTCGGACTAGCAAGGGCACAGATACGCAGTATTTT. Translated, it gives CASSFARTSKGTDTQYF.

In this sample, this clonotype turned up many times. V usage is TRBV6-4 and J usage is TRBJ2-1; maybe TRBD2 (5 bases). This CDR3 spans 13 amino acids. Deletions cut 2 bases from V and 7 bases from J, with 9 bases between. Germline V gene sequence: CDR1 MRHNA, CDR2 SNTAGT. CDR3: CASSDGSPNEQFF. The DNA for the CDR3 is TGTGCCAGCAGTGACGGGAGCCCGAATGAGCAGTTCTTC.

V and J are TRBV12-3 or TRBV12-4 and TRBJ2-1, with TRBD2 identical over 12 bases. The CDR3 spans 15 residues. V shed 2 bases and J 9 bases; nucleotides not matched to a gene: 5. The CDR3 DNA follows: TGTGCCAGCAGTTTATCTAGCGGGAGGGGTTTTGAGCAGTTCTTC. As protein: CASSLSSGRGFEQFF.

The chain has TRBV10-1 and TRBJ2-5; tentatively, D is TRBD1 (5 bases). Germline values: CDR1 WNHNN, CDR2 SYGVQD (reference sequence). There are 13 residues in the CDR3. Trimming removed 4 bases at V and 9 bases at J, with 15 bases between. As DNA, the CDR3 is TGCGCCAGCAGTGCGTCGTATGCAGGGCCCCAGTACTTC. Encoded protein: CASSASYAGPQYF.